This T cell receptor beta chain was identified in a study of T cell responses to AZD1222 COVID-19 vaccine. As regards this clone: The antigen is unknown.

The data were produced by immunoSEQ multiplex PCR, yet TCRdb's version contains in-frame clones alone and is incomplete. The sample records 150,000 to 180,000 clones, roughly nine tenths being singletons. Whole-study findings and limits: With two AZD1222 doses given, Spike-specific TCR breadth and depth both rose.

The V gene lost 1 base and the J gene lost 4 bases, with 11 bases spanning the gap. Germline V gene data show CDR1 as MDHEN and CDR2 as SYDVKM. This CDR3 contains 16 residues. The source was peripheral blood, collected after recovery from COVID-19. The chain joins TRBV28 to TRBJ2-6; the D is unclear. This receptor was identified in an adult who had recovered from COVID-19. The CDR3 reads CASSLSTSTGANVLTF. The DNA of the CDR3 is TGTGCCAGCAGTTTATCGACAAGCACCGGGGCCAACGTCCTGACTTTC.